This paragraph reports one TCR beta chain. Its antigen specificity is not known. The record has no base qualities; no much larger clone is one base away. These data originate in a study of shared clonotypes between healthy human individuals (dated by TCRdb to the early 2020s). For the wider study: A couple of women and three men aged 18 to 49 years were included in the cohort. Per donor, three plates each were used for CD4 naive and CD4 memory, two for CD8 naive, and one for CD8 memory. The study deeply sequenced blood TCR repertoires of 5 or 6 healthy adults to estimate repertoire size and the extent of clonotype sharing between individuals. To increase sequencing depth and limit assay-specific biases, TCR repertoire library preparation and sequencing were carried out by different laboratories using diverse techniques. Between about 0.9 and 8.9 billion PBMCs per donor were obtained by leukapheresis. Results and caveats for the whole study, not just this receptor: Across four donors, roughly 5.1% of naive CD4, around 3.5% of naive CD8, under 2.5% of memory CD4, and about 0.4% of memory CD8 clonotypes were shared. Sampling was restricted to blood, and TCR repertoires in tissues likely differ from the TCR repertoires found in blood. Because the study included a small number of donors, the genetic and exposure-history diversity represented was limited. Based on pairwise subsampling, the degree of clonotype sharing among donors was expected to be affected by sequencing depth. Naive subsets generally had larger estimated clonotype richness than memory subsets. Higher generation probabilities were observed for clonotypes shared by all four sorted-subset donors than for non-shared clonotypes. Rarefaction of sorted-subset datasets indicated incomplete sequencing despite the large sequencing depth.

The germline V gene (reference sequence) sets CDR1 to PRHDT and CDR2 to FYEKMQ. The CDR3 holds 15 amino acids from the cysteine to the phenylalanine. The CDR3 DNA has 45 bases and is translated from base 1. V is trimmed back by 5 bases and J by 4 bases, and the junction contains 6 bases that no gene match accounts for. For the CD8 naive samples, CD45RO-negative cells were positively selected for CCR7, yielding a CD45RA+CCR7+ population from which TemRA cells were excluded. Donors were healthy HIV-negative adults with no recently reported acute infections or vaccinations. Every donor was a Caucasian adult residing in Nashville, Tennessee, USA. Blood was collected by leukapheresis, and PBMCs were isolated by Ficoll-Histopaque density gradient centrifugation and then cryopreserved in liquid nitrogen vapor phase. Analytical flow cytometry was used to check the purity and quantity of each magnetically sorted T cell population. Each sorted fraction had its genomic DNA isolated and then quantified by UV absorbance on a Nanodrop 2000c.

TCR CDR3 regions were amplified from genomic DNA by multiplex PCR using the deep immunoSEQ assay. Extracted genomic DNA from each cell subset was distributed evenly across all wells of several immunoSEQ 96-well plates, and each plate was treated as a replicate. For sorted subsets, approximately 210 ng of genomic DNA, equivalent to some 30,000 T cell genomes, went into each replicate PCR. Purified libraries were measured with a Qubit 3.0 fluorometer, size-checked on a Bioanalyzer 2100, and measured again with the KAPA Library Quantification kit. Every immunoSEQ 96-well plate was sequenced on a separate single-read 150-cycle Illumina NextSeq 550 flow cell. For the original study's pipeline: The immunoSEQ output contained only junctional sequences without quality scores, so filtering could not match that applied to full-length reads. Sequences were annotated with PyIR, a Python wrapper for IgBLAST v1.9, using IMGT germline references to assign V/J genes and CDR3. Reads with weak V/J assignments (E-value above 1e-6), missing CDR3, stop codons, out-of-frame junctions, or ambiguous translated residues were removed. V3J clonotypes were defined as sequences sharing the same inferred V gene, J gene, and CDR3 amino acid sequence. Percentage overlap between repertoires was calculated by dividing the number of shared unique clonotypes by the size of the smaller repertoire. Repertoire richness was assessed with RTK rarefaction, the Chao1 estimator, and Recon v2.1 estimates of unobserved clonotypes. OLGA was used to compute generation probabilities for all TCRbeta clonotypes that the gDNA method yielded from a handful of donors. TCRdb retrieved this table from immuneACCESS and kept in-frame rearrangements only. Not all clones are present; in checked studies, unresolved V genes account for under half, and no reason is known for the remainder. Clone size and V and J calls were adopted from that table, with D and trimming inferred from the DNA. This sample has around 2.1 million clones in its table, and just over 90% of those were observed once. The top ten clones comprise more than 1.5% of the sample.

Sequencing was done on a sample of naive CD8+ T cells from PBMCs. Reading the label with the study, this specimen's cell subset or site is: CD45RA+CCR7+. The sequence is built from TRBV13 and TRBJ2-7, and TRBD2 aligns with 12 junction nucleotides. This clonotype originated in a young man in good health. Some clones in this sample may be carry-over from other donors' samples. The bases are TGTGCCAGCAGCGGGGGGACTAGCGGGCAATACGAGCAGTACTTC. Translated, this is CASSGGTSGQYEQYF.